A selection of T cell receptor beta chains follows, all from one sample in a study of PD-L1 blockade in urothelial cancer. TCRdb keeps only in-frame clones here, not all; method: immunoSEQ multiplex PCR. The sample includes 45,000 to 60,000 clones, about 88% seen only once; the top ten take around 2.5%. The input for sequencing was PBMCs, taken around atezolizumab (anti-PD-L1) treatment. Receptors were obtained from a man between 60 and 75 years old with urothelial cancer. Both conserved end residues are part of each CDR3. Each record gives: J gene, D gene, V gene, clone size, CDR3 DNA, CDR3 protein. A D gene is named only where the DNA matches it firmly. Part of the rows lack a size; the others show once, few, many or a class for expanded clones.

TRBJ1-1	.	TRBV6-5	.	TGTGCCAGCATCAAGGGGGGGGGCTCGGTCACTGAAGCTTTCTTT	CASIKGGGSVTEAFF
TRBJ2-2	TRBD2	TRBV27	.	TGTGCCAGCAAGTCTAGCGGGAGGGCGGACACCGGGGAGCTGTTTTTT	CASKSSGRADTGELFF
TRBJ2-7	.	TRBV28	once	TGTGCCAGCAGAACGGGACATACCTACGAGCAGTACTTC	CASRTGHTYEQYF
TRBJ1-4	TRBD1	TRBV9	.	TGTGCCAGCAGCGTTGGGACAGGGTCTAATGAAAAACTGTTTTTT	CASSVGTGSNEKLFF
TRBJ2-7	.	TRBV5-1	few	TGCGCCAGCAGCTTTAATGAGAACGAGCAGTACTTC	CASSFNENEQYF
TRBJ1-2	.	TRBV2	.	TGTGCCAGCAGCCGGACAGCTAACTATGGCTACACCTTC	CASSRTANYGYTF
TRBJ2-1	TRBD1	TRBV5-1	.	TGCGCCAGCAGCTTACAACAGGGGGCCTCCTACAATGAGCAGTTCTTC	CASSLQQGASYNEQFF
TRBJ1-2	TRBD1	TRBV5-4	.	TGTGCCAGCAGCAACCGGGACAGAACGTATGGCTACACCTTC	CASSNRDRTYGYTF
TRBJ2-2	TRBD2	TRBV30	.	TGTGCCTGGAGTGTGGGGGGGTCCGGGGAGCTGTTTTTT	CAWSVGGSGELFF
TRBJ2-7	.	TRBV11-2	few	TGTGCCACCAGGGTTAAGGGCGGGCAGACCTACGAGCAGTACTTC	CATRVKGGQTYEQYF
TRBJ1-3	.	TRBV18	.	TGTGCCAGCTCGGACAGTATAACACTCTCTGGAAACACCATATATTTT	CASSDSITLSGNTIYF
TRBJ2-7	TRBD2	TRBV7-6	.	TGTGCCAGCAGCTCAATGGGACTACCCTACGAGCAGTACTTC	CASSSMGLPYEQYF
TRBJ1-5	TRBD1	TRBV6-1	.	TGTGCCAGCAGTGAGAGGCAGGGGGATCAGCCCCAGCATTTT	CASSERQGDQPQHF
TRBJ2-3	TRBD2	TRBV2	.	TGTGCCAGCAGTATAATCAGCGGGGGGGCCACCCTATACACAGATACGCAGTATTTT	CASSIISGGATLYTDTQYF
TRBJ1-2	TRBD1	TRBV5-1	once	TGCGCCAGCAGCGTGACAGGGGAGTCTCACTACACCTTC	CASSVTGESHYTF
TRBJ2-7	TRBD2	TRBV6-5	.	TGTGCCAGCCAGACTAGCGGGAGTTACGAGCAGTACTTC	CASQTSGSYEQYF
TRBJ1-5	.	TRBV10-2	.	TGCGCCAGCAGTGAACTACATAGCAATCAGCCCCAGCATTTT	CASSELHSNQPQHF
TRBJ2-7	.	TRBV4-3	.	TGCGCCAGCAGCCAAGAATCCAGAAGCGAGCAGTACTTC	CASSQESRSEQYF
TRBJ2-7	.	TRBV9	.	TGTGCCAGCAGCGTAGAGCTCCTAGCCGAGCGGAACGAGCAGTACTTC	CASSVELLAERNEQYF
TRBJ1-3	.	TRBV5-1	.	TGCGCCAGCAGCTCTCGTAGAAACACCATATATTTT	CASSSRRNTIYF
TRBJ2-7	.	TRBV11-2	.	TGTGCCAGCAGCTCCGGCGGGCGGCTATACAACTACGAGCAGTACTTC	CASSSGGRLYNYEQYF
TRBJ2-2	TRBD1	TRBV11-1	.	TGTGCCAGCAGCTTGAGAGGGGGCGCGGCGGGCACCGGGGAGCTGTTTTTT	CASSLRGGAAGTGELFF
TRBJ2-3	TRBD2	TRBV7-2	.	TGTGCCAGCAGCTTAATAGCGGGGAGCGCTACGCAGTATTTT	CASSLIAGSATQYF
TRBJ1-2	TRBD1	TRBV5-1	.	TGCGCCAGCAGCTTAAGGGGGGACAGCGCTACTAACTATGGCTACACCTTC	CASSLRGDSATNYGYTF
TRBJ2-1	TRBD1	TRBV5-1	.	TGCGCCAGCAGCTTCCAGGGGGCAGTAGGCAATGAGCAGTTCTTC	CASSFQGAVGNEQFF
TRBJ2-2	TRBD1	TRBV9	.	TGTGCCAGCAGTCAAACAGGGGCGAACACCGGGGAGCTGTTTTTT	CASSQTGANTGELFF
TRBJ1-1	TRBD1	TRBV15	once	TGTGCCACCAGCAGACCTCCGGGACAGGGGAACACTGAAGCTTTCTTT	CATSRPPGQGNTEAFF
TRBJ2-2	.	TRBV6-1	.	TGTGCCAGCAGTGGGCACAGGGCGAACACCGGGGAGCTGTTTTTT	CASSGHRANTGELFF
TRBJ2-5	.	TRBV30	.	TGTGCCTGGAAACCGCAGGGGGGAGAGACCCAGTACTTC	CAWKPQGGETQYF
TRBJ1-5	TRBD1	TRBV18	.	TGTGCCAGCTCTGGACAGGACAAAGGGCCCCAGCATTTT	CASSGQDKGPQHF
TRBJ1-1	TRBD1	TRBV5-6	.	TGTGCCAGCACACTCGAGGGGACAGGGAACACTGAAGCTTTCTTT	CASTLEGTGNTEAFF
TRBJ2-2	.	TRBV21-1	.	TGTGCCAGCAGCGAAGAGAGTACCCCGCGGGACCACACGAACACCGGGGAGCTGTTTTTT	CASSEESTPRDHTNTGELFF
TRBJ2-1	TRBD2	TRBV28	.	TGTGCCAGCAGCACTAGCGGGCGCGGCTCCTACAATGAGCAGTTCTTC	CASSTSGRGSYNEQFF
TRBJ1-5	.	TRBV6-1	.	TGTGCCAGCAGTGAAAGGAGTGATCAGCCCCAGCATTTT	CASSERSDQPQHF
TRBJ2-5	TRBD2	TRBV5-4	.	TGTGCCAGCAGCTTGTCCCCTAGCGGGGGATTTCAAGAGACCCAGTACTTC	CASSLSPSGGFQETQYF
TRBJ2-3	TRBD2	TRBV9	.	TGTGCCAGCAGCGTTTTGTCCGGGACTAGCATGATAGATACGCAGTATTTT	CASSVLSGTSMIDTQYF
TRBJ2-7	TRBD1	TRBV6-5	.	TGTGCCAGCAGGGGGACAGGGAGTCCCTACGAGCAGTACTTC	CASRGTGSPYEQYF
TRBJ2-7	TRBD2	TRBV6-5	.	TGTGCCAGCAGCTGGACTAGCGGTCCCTCCTACGAGCAGTACTTC	CASSWTSGPSYEQYF
TRBJ2-7	TRBD2	TRBV5-1	.	TGCGCCAGCAGCGCAACGAGACTAGCGGGAGGGGCCGAGCAGTACTTC	CASSATRLAGGAEQYF
TRBJ1-1	TRBD1	TRBV29-1	.	TGCAGCGTTGAAAAGGACAGGGGGCTACTAGTTCGTACTGAAGCTTTCTTT	CSVEKDRGLLVRTEAFF
TRBJ2-3	TRBD2	TRBV19	.	TGTGCCAGTAAGGGGTGGGAGCGGGAGGGCAAGACAGATACGCAGTATTTT	CASKGWEREGKTDTQYF
TRBJ1-2	TRBD1	TRBV19	.	TGTGCCAGTAGTATTCATGGGACAGGGTTGGACTATGGCTACACCTTC	CASSIHGTGLDYGYTF
TRBJ2-7	TRBD2	TRBV7-3	.	TGTGCCAGTGCTGTAGCGGGCCGATACGAGCAGTACTTC	CASAVAGRYEQYF
TRBJ2-3	TRBD2	TRBV5-1	.	TGCGCCAGCAGCTTGCCTAGCGGGAGCTCCACAGATACGCAGTATTTT	CASSLPSGSSTDTQYF
TRBJ2-7	.	TRBV11-2	.	TGTGCCAGCAGCTTACCGTCCTACGAGCAGTACTTC	CASSLPSYEQYF
TRBJ2-2	.	TRBV5-4	.	TGTGCCAGCAGCTTGGAAAGGGGCGGAGCCTTTACCGGGGAGCTGTTTTTT	CASSLERGGAFTGELFF
TRBJ2-6	.	TRBV6-5	.	TGTGCCAGCAGTTACTCGAGAGGCTCTGGGGCCAACGTCCTGACTTTC	CASSYSRGSGANVLTF
TRBJ2-3	TRBD2	TRBV7-9	.	TGTGCCAGCAGCTCCGGACTAGCGGATATGCGCGGGGATACGCAGTATTTT	CASSSGLADMRGDTQYF
TRBJ1-6	.	TRBV5-1	.	TGCGCCAGCAGCCTTGAGGGACAACCGAGGGATTCACCCCTCCACTTT	CASSLEGQPRDSPLHF
TRBJ2-3	.	TRBV19	once	TGTGCCAGTAGCCGAAAGGGCCTAGCCTTAACTAGCACAGATACGCAGTATTTT	CASSRKGLALTSTDTQYF
TRBJ2-3	.	TRBV4-1	.	TGCGCCAGCAGCCAAGATGGGGGCGGGGGTAACACAGATACGCAGTATTTT	CASSQDGGGGNTDTQYF
TRBJ2-7	TRBD2	TRBV5-1	.	TGCGCCAGCAGCTTAAGCGGGGTAGGATACGAGCAGTACTTC	CASSLSGVGYEQYF
TRBJ2-5	.	TRBV10-3	once	TGTGCCATCAGCCCCGGGGTAGAGACCCAGTACTTC	CAISPGVETQYF